The T cell receptor beta chain under discussion was sequenced for a study of blood T cells in healthy people across ages. Turning to the study itself: Roughly one uniquely barcoded beta molecule per two T cells was captured. Whole-study results and caveats: With donor CMV status unknown, expanded clonotype changes were possibly confounded.

Every sample had a minimum of 6.5 million PBMCs isolated. This clonotype appeared many times. Its antigen is still unknown. Germline V gene data show CDR1 as SEHNR and CDR2 as FQNEAQ (reference sequence). This CDR3 has 12 residues. Between the trimmed V and J ends, which lost 6 bases and 1 base, there was a span of 6 bases. For the second PCR, which ran for about 6 to 11 cycles, a sample-barcoded 5' primer and a J-beta primer mix were used. MiXCR, applied by TCRdb to the 5' RACE reads, yields one record per CDR3 protein. This repertoire shows 710,000 or so distinct CDR3 sequences, about a third found once; its top ten account for 15%.

The rearrangement joins TRBV7-9 to TRBJ1-1; no definite D call. Sequencing used blood. This sequence originates from a woman older than 75 in good health. The CDR3 reads CASSAGNTEAFF. Written as DNA, the CDR3 is TGTGCCAGCAGTGCAGGGAACACTGAAGCTTTCTTT.